The T cell receptor beta chain described here comes from a study of monozygotic twins with inflammatory bowel disease. Points from the study as a whole: By inverse Simpson index, TCRbeta diversity was lower in IBD patients than in healthy co-twins.

Staff drew a roughly 2.5 ml blood sample from each donor. Unsorted whole blood yielded the total RNA, with T cells left unselected. Following a re-call of the 5' RACE reads, TCRdb has one entry per CDR3 protein and lacks DNA. The sample's table shows fewer than 450,000 distinct CDR3 sequences. Per germline, CDR1 SQVTM and CDR2 ANQGSEA. CDR3 length equals 14 residues. Regarding this clonotype: Antigen unknown.

The receptor was derived from a human donor with ulcerative colitis or Crohn's disease, or a healthy co-twin of an affected twin (not recorded which). The sample consisted of blood. This chain uses TRBV29-1 with TRBJ2-2. CDR3 protein: CSVVGRANTGELFF.